The 21 T cell receptor beta chains in this list originate from one sample, sequenced in a study of T cell responses to AZD1222 COVID-19 vaccine. Sequencing was performed with immunoSEQ multiplex PCR; in TCRdb, only in-frame clones are kept and a portion is missing. The sample yields tens of thousands of clones, around 90% seen once. This sample comprised peripheral blood, obtained 28 days after the second AZD1222 dose. The receptor source for this set is an adult who received the AZD1222 COVID-19 vaccine.

The chain recombines TRBV7-3 with TRBJ2-1, with 10 bases that match TRBD2. CDR3 size: 15 residues. Per germline, CDR1 SGHTA and CDR2 FQGTGA. Trimming took 4 bases from V and 7 from J; bases not matched to a gene: 7. In DNA, the CDR3 is TGTGCCAGCAGCTCGCGGACTAGCGGAAGTAATGAGCAGTTCTTC. It translates to CASSSRTSGSNEQFF.

V and J are TRBV4-1 and TRBJ1-1, with D perhaps matching TRBD1 (5 bases). This CDR3 region has 16 residues. Looked up from germline, CDR1 is MGHRA and CDR2 is YSYEKL. V lost 2 bases, J lost 0 bases, and 13 bases lay in between. CDR3 amino acids: CASSQRDRAMNTEAFF. The CDR3 nucleotides read TGCGCCAGCAGCCAACGGGACCGGGCCATGAACACTGAAGCTTTCTTT.

The rearrangement joins TRBV3-1 (or the pseudogene TRBV3-2) to TRBJ1-3; possible D gene TRBD1, 6 bases. Per the germline V gene, CDR1 is LGHDT and CDR2 is YNNKEL (reference sequence). There are 15 residues in the CDR3. V lost 1 base and J 4 bases, leaving 11 bases between the germline ends. The CDR3 region has the DNA TGTGCCAGCAGCCAAGGGGGGGGCACGGGAAACACCATATATTTT. Translating gives CASSQGGGTGNTIYF.

This sequence joins TRBV6-5 and TRBJ2-7; unclear D gene. The CDR3 covers 15 residues. Trimming removed 0 bases from V and 3 bases from J, with 12 bases in between. CDR1 is MNHEY and CDR2 is SVGAGI in the germline V gene. CDR3: CASSYSRPDYYEQYF. DNA of the CDR3: TGTGCCAGCAGTTACTCTCGGCCGGATTACTACGAGCAGTACTTC.

The chain combines TRBV7-9 with TRBJ1-4; 10 bases are a match to TRBD1. V lost 5 bases and J lost 4; bases outside the gene matches: 13. Per germline, CDR1 SEHNR and CDR2 FQNEAQ (reference sequence). This CDR3 comprises 18 residues. The CDR3 reads CASSPLNFGQGGNEKLFF. The CDR3, as DNA: TGTGCCAGCAGCCCCCTAAATTTTGGACAGGGGGGTAATGAAAAACTGTTTTTT. The full variable domain, with the rest looked up from reference TRBV7-9 and TRBJ1-4, is DTGVSQNPRHKITKRGQNVTFRCDPISEHNRLYWYRQTLGQGPEFLTYFQNEAQLEKSRLLSDRFSAERPKGSFSTLEIQRTEQGDSAMYLCASSPLNFGQGGNEKLFFGSGTQLSVL.

The chain joins TRBV6-5 to TRBJ1-1; 8 bases align to TRBD1. V lost 6 bases and J lost 10; bases outside the gene matches: 10. Per germline, CDR1 MNHEY and CDR2 SVGAGI. The CDR3 is 13 residues long. In DNA, the CDR3 is TGTGCCAGCAGGCCAGACAGGGGATCGCTAGCTTTCTTT. Amino acid sequence: CASRPDRGSLAFF.

This chain uses TRBV6-4 with TRBJ1-6; tentatively, D is TRBD1 (6 bases). Looked up from germline, CDR1 is MRHNA and CDR2 is SNTAGT. CDR3 size: 15 residues. The V end lost 0 bases, the J end lost 10 bases, and 13 bases lay between the germline ends. The CDR3 here is CASSDSGRGPSPLHF. The CDR3 DNA is TGTGCCAGCAGTGACTCAGGCAGGGGACCCTCACCCCTCCACTTT.

The chain employs TRBV6-2 or TRBV6-3 and TRBJ2-7; D gene unclear. The CDR3 spans 13 residues. Germline CDR1 is MNHEY and CDR2 is SVGEGT. V lost 6 bases and J 9 bases, leaving 18 bases between the germline ends. The CDR3 spells CASSARPSARQYF. The CDR3 DNA sequence: TGTGCCAGCAGCGCCCGGCCGTCGGCTAGGCAGTACTTC.

CDR3 in DNA: TGTGCCAGCACCTTTGGTTTACGAGGCACAGATACGCAGTATTTT. Protein: CASTFGLRGTDTQYF. The rearrangement uses TRBV5-4 and TRBJ2-3; D gene uncertain. In germline, CDR1 is SGHNT, CDR2 YYREEE (reference sequence). This CDR3 has 15 residues. Trimming removed 6 bases from V and 1 base from J, with 15 bases in between.

This clone was counted between two and nine times. J is TRBJ1-3 and V is TRBV6-5, with no clear D. Trimming removed 11 bases at V and 0 bases at J, with 17 bases between. Germline values: CDR1 MNHEY, CDR2 SVGAGI. This CDR3 is 15 amino acids long. This CDR3 reads CAVAFSENSGNTIYF. Written as DNA, the CDR3 is TGTGCCGTAGCCTTCTCCGAAAACTCTGGAAACACCATATATTTT.

The gene calls are TRBV6-2 or TRBV6-3 and TRBJ1-5; D perhaps matches TRBD1 (6 bases). The germline V gene encodes CDR1 MNHEY and CDR2 SVGEGT. The CDR3 contains 16 residues. Trimming left V 2 bases short and J 6 bases short, with 17 bases between. DNA for the CDR3: TGTGCCAGCAGTTACGCTCCGGACAGAAGGAGTCAGCCCCAGCATTTT. Its translation: CASSYAPDRRSQPQHF.

J is TRBJ1-1 and V is TRBV30; a possible D gene is TRBD1 (6 bases). The V end lost 1 base, the J end lost 5 bases, and 14 bases lay between the germline ends. The CDR3 extends over 14 amino acids. The germline V gene encodes CDR1 GTSNPN and CDR2 SVGIG (reference sequence). CDR3 bases: TGTGCCTGGAGTGCGACGGGACATCAAACTGAAGCTTTCTTT. Its protein product is CAWSATGHQTEAFF.

The V and J genes are TRBV15 and TRBJ1-1; 7 bases fit TRBD1. This CDR3 has 14 amino acids. Unmatched junction bases numbered 5, after V lost 3 bases and J lost 4 bases. The germline V gene has CDR1 LNHNV and CDR2 YYDKDF (reference sequence). DNA for the CDR3: TGTGCCACCAGCAGGGCCGAGGGGGCCACTGAAGCTTTCTTT. Its translation: CATSRAEGATEAFF. Drawing the rest from reference TRBV15 and TRBJ1-1, the complete variable domain is DAMVIQNPRYQVTQFGKPVTLSCSQTLNHNVMYWYQQKSSQAPKLLFHYYDKDFNNEADTPDNFQSRRPNTSFCFLDIRSPGLGDTAMYLCATSRAEGATEAFFGQGTRLTVV.

The gene calls are TRBV9 and TRBJ1-2; no definite D call. Looked up from germline, CDR1 is SGDLS and CDR2 is YYNGEE. V shed 0 bases and J shed 6 bases, with 15 bases lying between them. CDR3 size: 15 residues. CDR3 coding DNA: TGTGCCAGCAGCGTAGGTTTTACTTTGCTCGATGGCTACACCTTC. It translates to CASSVGFTLLDGYTF. Complete variable domain (other parts from reference TRBV9 and TRBJ1-2): DSGVTQTPKHLITATGQRVTLRCSPRSGDLSVYWYQQSLDQGLQFLIQYYNGEERAKGNILERFSAQQFPDLHSELNLSSLELGDSALYFCASSVGFTLLDGYTFGSGTRLTVV.

The chain carries TRBV5-4 and TRBJ2-2, with D perhaps matching TRBD1 (6 bases). The CDR3 has 14 amino acids. The germline V gene encodes CDR1 SGHNT and CDR2 YYREEE (reference sequence). The ends were cut back, 4 bases at V and 6 bases at J, with 13 bases in the middle. CDR3 sequence reads: CASSPDSLAGELFF. CDR3 nucleotide sequence: TGTGCCAGCAGCCCGGACAGTCTAGCCGGGGAGCTGTTTTTT.

The chain combines TRBV19 with TRBJ2-3; D is tentatively TRBD1 or TRBD2 (5 bases each). The CDR3 is 18 residues long. Trimming took off 2 bases at V and 0 bases at J, with 18 bases between the two ends. CDR1 is LNHDA and CDR2 is SQIVND in the germline V gene (reference sequence). This CDR3 is CASSIRGPGGASTDTQYF. The CDR3 bases are TGTGCCAGTAGTATACGGGGCCCTGGGGGAGCTAGCACAGATACGCAGTATTTT.

J is TRBJ2-7 and V is TRBV18; D not resolved. The CDR3 runs to 13 residues. Germline assignment: CDR1 KGHSH and CDR2 LQKENI. The V end lost 5 bases, the J end lost 5 bases, and 13 bases lay between the germline ends. The chain's CDR3 is CASSVMTVDEQYF. The CDR3 nucleotides read TGTGCCAGCTCAGTCATGACGGTCGACGAGCAGTACTTC.

The gene calls are TRBV9 and TRBJ2-2; TRBD1 agrees at 9 bases. CDR3 length: 15 amino acids. The germline V gene encodes CDR1 SGDLS and CDR2 YYNGEE. V shed 4 bases and J 7 bases; nucleotides not matched to a gene: 8. CDR3: CASSPTGQGHGELFF. CDR3 DNA: TGTGCCAGCAGCCCAACGGGACAGGGACACGGGGAGCTGTTTTTT.

The CDR3 nucleotides read TGTGCCAGCAGTCGGGGGACAGGGGAAGGCTACACCTTC. The encoded protein is CASSRGTGEGYTF. V usage is TRBV12-3 or TRBV12-4 and J usage is TRBJ1-2; 10 bases match TRBD1. CDR3 length: 13 residues. The trim removed 5 bases at V and 8 bases at J, leaving 5 bases unmatched.

The chain recombines TRBV7-3 with TRBJ1-1; the D gene is possibly TRBD1 (5 bases). V gave up 4 bases and J gave up 0 bases, with 12 bases separating them. The germline gives CDR1 SGHTA, CDR2 FQGTGA. This CDR3 has 15 residues. The CDR3 DNA sequence: TGTGCCAGCAGCTCCCTAACGACAGTGAACACTGAAGCTTTCTTT. Its translation is CASSSLTTVNTEAFF.

This chain uses TRBV23-1 with TRBJ1-3; TRBD1 aligns across 9 bases. Being an ORF, TRBV23-1 has a function that is uncertain. The junction had 6 bases not matched to a gene; V was cut back by 4 bases and J by 8 bases. The CDR3 loop spans 14 amino acids. CDR3 in DNA: TGCGCCAGCAGTCCCTGGGACAGGGAGCACACCATATATTTT. Translated: CASSPWDREHTIYF.